Sequencing of this TCR beta chain was carried out in a study of vaccination and CD4 T cells after COVID-19. Turning to the study itself: Convalescent patients gave post-COVID blood a median around 91 days post-diagnosis, range 35 to 161. Cells were stimulated with overlapping spike peptides from SARS-CoV-2, HCoV-NL63, HCoV-OC43 and HCoV-229E.

Documented treatment: roughly nine-day PBMC culture with coronavirus spike peptide pools or control peptides (ViraFEST assay). Before the COVID-19 pandemic (2011-2018), CD4+ T cells were obtained from the unexposed donor. Cultured CD4+ T-cell DNA underwent Oncomine TCR Beta short-read sequencing. It was cultured CD4+ T cells from which genomic DNA was extracted. TCRdb recomputed calls from the PCR reads with MiXCR, one row per CDR3 protein. The sample has around 7,400 distinct CDR3 sequences, about half seen once. This clonotype was counted between two and nine times. Its antigen is currently unknown. Losses at the gene ends were 6 bases for V and 8 bases for J; bases not matched to a gene: 7. The germline V gene has CDR1 DFQATT and CDR2 SNEGSKA (reference sequence). The CDR3 sequence is 14 residues long.

V is TRBV20-1 and J is TRBJ1-6, with 10 nucleotides matching TRBD1. The sequence derives from a human donor in good health. Input material: CD4+ T cells from blood, cultured in vitro. CDR3 protein: CSAIGDRGDSPLHF. Here the CDR3 DNA reads TGCAGTGCGATTGGGGACAGGGGAGATTCACCCCTCCACTTT.